This is a list of T cell receptor beta chains from one sample in a study of T-cell reconstitution after alpha-beta-depleted transplantation in children. TCRdb reanalysed the PCR reads using MiXCR and keeps one entry per CDR3 protein. The repertoire holds around 76,000 distinct CDR3 sequences, 15% to 20% seen once, with approximately 55% in the top ten. The sequencing here drew on PBMCs, mostly from graft donor cells, taken 360 days after TCRalphabeta/CD19-depleted stem cell transplant. Every receptor here comes from a male patient aged 2 to 10 who had a stem cell transplant for acute lymphoblastic leukemia, so the T cells may come from the graft donor. CDR3s include the opening cysteine and the closing phenylalanine or tryptophan. A D gene is named only where the DNA matches it firmly. A row's size may be missing; if present it is once, few, many or a size class.

D: NA; V: TRBV7-9; J: TRBJ2-7; size: few; DNA: TGTGCCAGCAGGATCGGATCGGCCCACGAGCAGTACTTC; CDR3: CASRIGSAHEQYF
D: TRBD1; V: TRBV18; J: TRBJ1-1; size: many; DNA: TGTGCCAGCTCACCTCGGCTGACCGGACAGGGGGGCACTGAAGCTTTCTTT; CDR3: CASSPRLTGQGGTEAFF
D: TRBD2; V: TRBV12-3/TRBV12-4; J: TRBJ2-2; size: many; DNA: TGTGCCAGCAGTTTAGATTCTCTTTGGGCGGGACTAGCGGGAGAATGGAACACCGGGGAGCTGTTTTTT; CDR3: CASSLDSLWAGLAGEWNTGELFF
D: NA; V: TRBV5-1; J: TRBJ2-2; size: few; DNA: TGCGCCAGCAAAAGACAGGAGGCCGGGGAGCTGTTTTTT; CDR3: CASKRQEAGELFF
D: NA; V: TRBV12-3/TRBV12-4; J: TRBJ1-5; size: many; DNA: TGTGCCAGCAGTGGTAGGCTTAGCAATCAGCCCCAGCATTTT; CDR3: CASSGRLSNQPQHF
D: TRBD2; V: TRBV6-5; J: TRBJ2-3; size: NA; DNA: TGTGCCAGCAGTTATGGCGGGAGGGCCAGCACAGATACGCAGTATTTT; CDR3: CASSYGGRASTDTQYF
D: NA; V: TRBV6-2/TRBV6-3; J: TRBJ2-5; size: NA; DNA: TGTGCCAGCAGTTACGGGGACTCAGGGGCGGAGACCCAGTACTTC; CDR3: CASSYGDSGAETQYF
D: NA; V: TRBV20-1; J: TRBJ2-1; size: few; DNA: TGCAGTGCTACAGGAGTAATCCTTTACAATGAGCAGTTCTTC; CDR3: CSATGVILYNEQFF
D: NA; V: TRBV20-1; J: TRBJ1-2; size: few; DNA: TGCAGTGCCCCCCCGATTGGCGTCTATGGCTACACCTTC; CDR3: CSAPPIGVYGYTF
D: NA; V: TRBV14; J: TRBJ2-6; size: NA; DNA: TGTGCCAGCAGCCAAGGACGGCCCAGCTCTGGGGCCAACGTCCTGACTTTC; CDR3: CASSQGRPSSGANVLTF
D: NA; V: TRBV7-9; J: TRBJ2-1; size: NA; DNA: TGTGCCAGCAGCTTGACAGGATTCTTCTCCTACAATGAGCAGTTCTTC; CDR3: CASSLTGFFSYNEQFF